The 28 T cell receptor beta chains below were found in one sample sequenced in a study of blood T cell repertoires in COVID-19. The data were produced by immunoSEQ multiplex PCR, yet TCRdb's version contains in-frame clones alone and is incomplete. The repertoire holds approximately 20,000 clones, with around 83% as singletons. The sequenced material came from peripheral blood. Receptor source: a human donor with active COVID-19. The donor label of this sample is uncertain.

The genes are TRBV12-3 or TRBV12-4 and TRBJ2-5; weak D call: TRBD2 (7 bases). The V end was cut by 6 bases, the J end by 4 bases, with 9 bases between. The CDR3 totals 12 residues. CDR3 nucleotide sequence: TGTGCCAGCAGAGGGGGGGGAGAGACCCAGTACTTC. Translated, it gives CASRGGGETQYF.

Only one count was recorded for this clone. The chain recombines TRBV3-1 (or the pseudogene TRBV3-2) with TRBJ2-4, with a tentative D call TRBD1 (6 bases). Germline loops: CDR1 LGHDT, CDR2 YNNKEL (reference sequence). The length of the CDR3 is 18 residues. The V gene lost 4 bases and the J gene lost 4 bases, with 23 bases spanning the gap. DNA for the CDR3: TGTGCCAGCAGCCCCACCCGGGACAACTTATTGGGGAAAAACATTCAGTACTTC. Residues: CASSPTRDNLLGKNIQYF.

The chain uses TRBV11-2 and TRBJ2-2; possible D gene TRBD1, 6 bases. Germline-derived CDR1 and CDR2 are SGHAT and FQNNGV. This CDR3 is built from 12 residues. The V end was cut by 4 bases, the J end by 8 bases, with 8 bases between. CDR3 residues: CASSSGVGELFF. CDR3 DNA: TGTGCCAGCAGCTCAGGGGTAGGGGAGCTGTTTTTT.

The V gene is TRBV24-1, the J gene TRBJ1-2; no definite D call. The CDR3 length is 12 residues. Trimming took 4 bases from V and 2 from J, leaving 4 bases between them. Looked up from germline, CDR1 is KGHDR and CDR2 is SFDVKD. The CDR3 sequence: CATSDSNYGYTF. The DNA of the CDR3 is TGTGCCACCAGTGACTCCAACTATGGCTACACCTTC.

The chain combines TRBV28 with TRBJ1-1; no clear D gene. Germline CDR1 MDHEN, CDR2 SYDVKM. Trimming removed 8 bases at V and 3 bases at J, with 16 bases between. There are 14 residues in the CDR3. The CDR3 sequence: CASCVPSSYTEAFF. The CDR3 nucleotides read TGTGCCAGCTGTGTCCCGTCGTCCTACACTGAAGCTTTCTTT.

The chain employs TRBV29-1 and TRBJ1-2; perhaps TRBD1 as D (6 bases). Trimming took off 4 bases at V and 6 bases at J, with 15 bases between the two ends. The V gene's germline CDR1 is SQVTM and CDR2 ANQGSEA. The CDR3 consists of 13 residues. The DNA of the CDR3 is TGCAGCGTTGCGGACAGCCGAAGTAATGGCTACACCTTC. Residues: CSVADSRSNGYTF.

The V call is TRBV6-6, the J call TRBJ2-1, with TRBD2 matching over 7 bases. Germline CDR1 MNHNY, CDR2 SVGAGI (reference sequence). CDR3 size: 15 residues. V gave up 2 bases and J gave up 5 bases; unmatched junction bases: 6. CDR3 residues: CASSYRAGRDNEQFF. The CDR3 DNA reads as TGTGCCAGCAGTTACCGAGCGGGGCGTGACAATGAGCAGTTCTTC.

This chain uses TRBV5-4 with TRBJ2-7, with 8 positions matching TRBD1. Germline loops: CDR1 SGHNT, CDR2 YYREEE (reference sequence). The CDR3 consists of 13 residues. Losses at the gene ends were 5 bases for V and 6 bases for J; bases not matched to a gene: 7. The CDR3 region has the DNA TGTGCCAGCAGGGGACAGGTCTTTGGCGAGCAGTACTTC. It yields the protein CASRGQVFGEQYF. Drawing the rest from reference TRBV5-4 and TRBJ2-7, the complete variable domain is ETGVTQSPTHLIKTRGQQVTLRCSSQSGHNTVSWYQQALGQGPQFIFQYYREEENGRGNFPPRFSGLQFPNYSSELNVNALELDDSALYLCASRGQVFGEQYFGPGTRLTVT.

This rearrangement joins TRBV4-1 to TRBJ1-6; 9 bases align to TRBD1. Germline V gene data show CDR1 as MGHRA and CDR2 as YSYEKL. CDR3 length equals 16 residues. The J segment lost 7 bases and the V segment lost 4 bases, leaving 8 bases of the junction unmatched. The CDR3 DNA follows: TGCGCCAGCAGCCCGGGACAGGGTTCCCCCAATTCACCCCTCCACTTT. Encoded protein: CASSPGQGSPNSPLHF.

V usage is TRBV12-2 and J usage is TRBJ2-1; TRBD2 was called by the table and not checked on the DNA. TRBV12-2 is noted as a pseudogene. CDR3 length: 14 amino acids. CDR3 nucleotides: TGTGCAAGTCGCTTGTCCGGGAATCACAATGAGCAGTTCTTC. This gives the protein CASRLSGNHNEQFF.

There are a few counts of this clone. This chain joins TRBV6-5 and TRBJ2-7; 13 bases align to TRBD2. Unmatched junction bases numbered 7, after V lost 2 bases and J lost 6 bases. Germline assignment: CDR1 MNHEY and CDR2 SVGAGI. The CDR3 has 16 amino acids. CDR3 residues: CASSYGRGTSGAEQYF. CDR3 DNA sequence: TGTGCCAGCAGTTACGGCCGTGGGACTAGCGGGGCCGAGCAGTACTTC.

V usage is TRBV7-6 and J usage is TRBJ2-5; possible D gene TRBD2, 5 bases. V shed 4 bases and J shed 2 bases, with 8 bases lying between them. Germline loops: CDR1 SGHVS, CDR2 FNYEAQ. The CDR3 runs 13 residues. CDR3: CASSYTGQETQYF. The CDR3 DNA reads as TGTGCCAGCAGCTATACGGGACAAGAGACCCAGTACTTC. The whole variable domain, filled in from reference TRBV7-6 and TRBJ2-5, reads GAGVSQSPRYKVTKRGQDVALRCDPISGHVSLYWYRQALGQGPEFLTYFNYEAQQDKSGLPNDRFSAERPEGSISTLTIQRTEQRDSAMYRCASSYTGQETQYFGPGTRLLVL.

The V call is TRBV5-1, the J call TRBJ1-4; D remains unclear. The ends were cut back, 4 bases at V and 0 bases at J, with 13 bases in the middle. Germline assignment: CDR1 SGHRS and CDR2 YFSETQ. The CDR3 sequence is 16 residues long. The chain's CDR3 is CASSPQYSATNEKLFF. The CDR3 coding sequence is TGCGCCAGCAGCCCGCAATATTCGGCAACTAATGAAAAACTGTTTTTT.

The chain is built from TRBV7-2 and TRBJ2-7; 8 bases line up with TRBD2. Losses at the gene ends were 1 base for V and 0 bases for J; bases not matched to a gene: 2. CDR1 is SGHTA, CDR2 FQGNSA, per germline. The CDR3 is 15 residues long. CDR3 protein: CASSLELAVSYEQYF. CDR3 bases: TGTGCCAGCAGCTTAGAACTAGCGGTCTCCTACGAGCAGTACTTC.

The chain recombines TRBV6-5 with TRBJ2-1, with TRBD2 identical over 9 bases. Germline trimming cut 5 bases from V and 2 bases from J; bases unmatched to any gene: 4. The V gene's germline CDR1 is MNHEY and CDR2 SVGAGI. The CDR3 has 15 residues. The DNA of the CDR3 is TGTGCCAGCAGTCCACCTAGCGGGACCTACAATGAGCAGTTCTTC. It codes for CASSPPSGTYNEQFF.

The chain is built from TRBV20-1 and TRBJ2-5; tentative D call: TRBD2 (5 bases). Between the trimmed V and J ends, which lost 7 bases and 2 bases, there was a span of 8 bases. The CDR3 is 11 residues long. In germline, CDR1 is DFQATT, CDR2 SNEGSKA (reference sequence). The CDR3 here is CSVRRQETQYF. The CDR3 DNA reads TGCAGTGTGCGGAGGCAAGAGACCCAGTACTTC.

The chain couples TRBV5-1 to TRBJ2-2; 8 bases agree with TRBD1. The trim removed 4 bases at V and 6 bases at J, leaving 5 bases unmatched. Germline lookup yields CDR1 SGHRS and CDR2 YFSETQ. The CDR3 consists of 14 residues. CDR3 amino acids: CASSDTGGSGELFF. The CDR3 region has the DNA TGCGCCAGCAGCGATACAGGGGGGTCCGGGGAGCTGTTTTTT.

The V gene is TRBV27, the J gene TRBJ1-2; possibly TRBD1 for D (5 bases). This CDR3 is 14 amino acids long. Germline loops: CDR1 MNHEY, CDR2 SMNVEV (reference sequence). With 0 bases removed from V and 7 bases from J, the gap between germline ends came to 12 bases. CDR3 in amino acids: CASSLSPGLFGYTF. The CDR3 DNA reads TGTGCCAGCAGTTTATCACCAGGGCTTTTTGGCTACACCTTC.

This chain uses TRBV15 with TRBJ2-7, with 9 bases aligning to TRBD2. V lost 1 base to trimming and J lost 6 bases; unmatched junction nucleotides: 16. In germline, CDR1 is LNHNV, CDR2 YYDKDF (reference sequence). The CDR3 loop spans 18 amino acids. CDR3 DNA: TGTGCCACCAGCAGAGGACTTCATCAGCGGGGGGCCGGTGGCGAGCAGTACTTC. Protein: CATSRGLHQRGAGGEQYF. Supplemented by reference TRBV15 and TRBJ2-7, the full variable domain reads DAMVIQNPRYQVTQFGKPVTLSCSQTLNHNVMYWYQQKSSQAPKLLFHYYDKDFNNEADTPDNFQSRRPNTSFCFLDIRSPGLGDTAMYLCATSRGLHQRGAGGEQYFGPGTRLTVT.

This clone is a singleton in its sample. This chain uses TRBV6-1 with TRBJ1-2; D not certain. Trimming pared 2 bases from V and 7 bases from J, leaving 8 bases between. The CDR3 totals 12 residues. Germline V CDR1 and CDR2: MNHNS, SASEGT. CDR3 protein: CASSERAGGYTF. The CDR3 DNA reads TGTGCCAGCAGTGAACGAGCCGGTGGCTACACCTTC.

V usage is TRBV9 and J usage is TRBJ1-2; 12 positions match TRBD1. This CDR3 region has 16 residues. The V gene end was trimmed by 4 bases and the J gene end by 7 bases; junction bases not matched to a gene: 11. Germline V gene sequence: CDR1 SGDLS, CDR2 YYNGEE. The CDR3: CASSTVPGQGAGGYTF. The CDR3 DNA reads TGTGCCAGCAGCACCGTCCCGGGACAGGGGGCGGGTGGCTACACCTTC.

The J gene is TRBJ2-7, the V gene TRBV2, with 7 positions matching TRBD2. The CDR3 length is 15 residues. Losses at the gene ends were 7 bases for V and 3 bases for J; bases not matched to a gene: 12. Germline lookup yields CDR1 SNHLY and CDR2 FYNNEI. CDR3 protein: CASTSGESTVYEQYF. The DNA of the CDR3 is TGTGCCAGCACGAGCGGGGAAAGTACGGTCTACGAGCAGTACTTC.

This clone has more than one count but fewer than ten. The chain combines TRBV11-1 with TRBJ2-1; D is possibly TRBD2 (5 bases). V was pared by 4 bases and J by 8 bases, with 18 bases between. Germline CDR1 reads SGHAT; CDR2 reads FQDESV (reference sequence). The length of the CDR3 is 15 residues. The CDR3 is CASSSGAGTGYEQFF. The DNA for the CDR3 is TGTGCCAGCAGCTCCGGAGCCGGTACGGGGTATGAGCAGTTCTTC.

This clone was picked up a small number of times. The chain has TRBV27 and TRBJ1-2; 10 bases fit TRBD1. Germline CDR1 reads MNHEY; CDR2 reads SMNVEV (reference sequence). Germline trimming cut 3 bases from V and 0 bases from J; bases unmatched to any gene: 1. CDR3 length: 15 residues. CDR3 nucleotide sequence: TGTGCCAGCAGTTTGACAGGGGGCCCTAACTATGGCTACACCTTC. Its protein is CASSLTGGPNYGYTF.

In DNA form, the CDR3 reads TGTGCCAGCAGACCAACCTCATACAGGGCGAACACCGGGGAGCTGTTTTTT. Translated: CASRPTSYRANTGELFF. The chain uses TRBV25-1 and TRBJ2-2, with a tentative D call TRBD1 (6 bases). CDR1 and CDR2 (germline): MGHDK, SYGVNS. The V and J ends lost 6 bases and 0 bases respectively, with 17 bases between them. This CDR3 is built from 17 residues.

The sample holds one count of this clone. The J gene is TRBJ2-1, the V gene TRBV9, with D uncertain. CDR1 is SGDLS and CDR2 is YYNGEE in the germline V gene. Trimming pared 4 bases from V and 3 bases from J, leaving 14 bases between. There are 15 residues in the CDR3. The CDR3 protein is CASSRRGSDYNEQFF. The CDR3 DNA sequence: TGTGCCAGCAGCCGACGAGGCAGCGACTACAATGAGCAGTTCTTC.

The V and J genes are TRBV5-6 and TRBJ2-5; 8 bases fit TRBD1. This CDR3 contains 15 residues. Germline V CDR1 and CDR2: SGHDT, YYEEEE. Trimming removed 0 bases from V and 5 bases from J; junction bases left unmatched: 6. CDR3 sequence (DNA): TGTGCCAGCAGCTTGGACAGGGGGACCAGTGAGACCCAGTACTTC. Its protein product is CASSLDRGTSETQYF.

The rearrangement uses TRBV5-4 and TRBJ2-1, with D perhaps TRBD1 (6 bases). The V end was cut by 2 bases, the J end by 0 bases, with 15 bases between. This CDR3 is 17 amino acids long. Germline V CDR1 and CDR2: SGHNT, YYREEE (reference sequence). The CDR3 is CASSFPTQGSSYNEQFF. The CDR3 nucleotides read TGTGCCAGCAGCTTCCCTACACAGGGCAGCTCCTACAATGAGCAGTTCTTC.